This is a list of T cell receptor beta chains from one sample in a study of blood T cell repertoires in COVID-19. Clones were read by immunoSEQ multiplex PCR, and TCRdb kept only the in-frame ones, dropping some. The table shows roughly 250,000 clones, with about 88% occurring only once. The sample was peripheral blood. The receptors derive from a middle-aged woman who had recovered from COVID-19. Each CDR3 is given with its conserved first and last residue. A D gene is named only where the DNA matches it firmly. Size is stated for part of the rows, as once, few or many counts, or as a class when the clone is expanded.

size	D	V	J	CDR3	DNA
-	TRBD1	TRBV19	TRBJ1-6	CASSITGTGSSPLHF	TGTGCCAGTAGTATAACCGGGACAGGGAGCTCACCCCTCCACTTT
-	-	TRBV27	TRBJ1-1	CASSTLGGWTEAFF	TGTGCCAGCAGTACGCTAGGGGGTTGGACTGAAGCTTTCTTT
-	TRBD2	TRBV6-5	TRBJ2-1	CASTRAGIMNEQFF	TGTGCCAGCACCCGAGCGGGGATAATGAATGAGCAGTTCTTC
once	-	TRBV12-3/TRBV12-4	TRBJ1-5	CASSFNVFVAQHF	TGTGCCAGCAGTTTTAATGTTTTTGTGGCTCAGCATTTT
-	-	TRBV29-1	TRBJ1-3	CSVAPSGNTIYF	TGCAGCGTTGCCCCTTCTGGAAACACCATATATTTT
many	TRBD2	TRBV10-3	TRBJ2-7	CAIRIGLAGGPIDEQYF	TGTGCCATCAGGATAGGACTAGCGGGAGGGCCCATCGACGAGCAGTACTTC
-	-	TRBV19	TRBJ1-2	CASSDSYGYTF	TGTGCCAGTAGTGACAGCTATGGCTACACCTTC
-	-	TRBV3-1/TRBV3-2	TRBJ1-2	CASSQDGREGLGYTF	TGTGCCAGCAGCCAAGACGGGCGGGAGGGGCTCGGCTACACCTTC
-	TRBD2	TRBV5-1	TRBJ2-6	CASSLEASGYSGANVLTF	TGCGCCAGCAGCTTGGAGGCTAGCGGTTACTCTGGGGCCAACGTCCTGACTTTC
-	-	TRBV19	TRBJ2-1	CASSSTERVSYNEQFF	TGTGCCAGTAGTTCAACCGAGCGGGTATCCTACAATGAGCAGTTCTTC
-	TRBD2	TRBV7-2	TRBJ2-5	CASSLGGSGGHQETQYF	TGTGCCAGCAGCTTAGGGGGTAGCGGGGGGCACCAAGAGACCCAGTACTTC
-	-	TRBV19	TRBJ2-1	CASSVGLKEQFF	TGTGCCAGTAGTGTCGGACTCAAAGAGCAGTTCTTC
-	-	TRBV6-5	TRBJ1-6	CASRKQGEYNSPLHF	TGTGCCAGCAGGAAACAGGGCGAGTATAATTCACCCCTCCACTTT
-	-	TRBV2	TRBJ2-2	CASSTGATGELFF	TGTGCCAGCTCAACGGGAGCTACCGGGGAGCTGTTTTTT
-	TRBD1	TRBV11-3	TRBJ2-1	CASGAQGASYNEQFF	TGTGCCAGCGGAGCCCAGGGGGCTTCCTACAATGAGCAGTTCTTC
-	-	TRBV29-1	TRBJ2-7	CSVEGGRVGEQYF	TGCAGCGTTGAAGGCGGCAGGGTGGGGGAGCAGTACTTC
-	-	TRBV6-2/TRBV6-3	TRBJ1-6	CASSYEASSYNSPLHF	TGTGCCAGCAGTTATGAGGCGAGCTCCTATAATTCACCCCTCCACTTT
-	TRBD1	TRBV6-9	TRBJ1-5	CASSERQGRNQPQHF	TGTGCCAGCAGTGAAAGACAGGGAAGAAATCAGCCCCAGCATTTT
once	TRBD2	TRBV7-8	TRBJ2-1	CASSLAGLAGGSNEQFF	TGTGCCAGCAGCTTAGCGGGACTAGCGGGAGGTAGCAATGAGCAGTTCTTC
-	-	TRBV4-3	TRBJ2-1	CASSQVGRGNEQFF	TGCGCCAGCAGCCAAGTCGGGCGGGGCAATGAGCAGTTCTTC
-	TRBD1	TRBV7-9	TRBJ2-2	CASSPTGDTGELFF	TGTGCCAGCAGCCCGACAGGGGATACCGGGGAGCTGTTTTTT
-	-	TRBV28	TRBJ2-1	CGISGSYNEQFF	TGTGGTATTTCGGGATCCTACAATGAGCAGTTCTTC
-	-	TRBV5-6	TRBJ2-6	CASSLDGNPGANVLTF	TGTGCCAGCAGCTTGGACGGGAACCCTGGGGCCAACGTCCTGACTTTC
-	-	TRBV7-2	TRBJ2-5	CASSLTVQETQYF	TGTGCCAGCAGCCTAACGGTCCAAGAGACCCAGTACTTC
-	-	TRBV6-5	TRBJ2-7	CASSTSRVYEQYF	TGTGCCAGCAGTACTTCCAGGGTCTACGAGCAGTACTTC
-	-	TRBV15	TRBJ1-2	CATSMGVGTGRLGYTF	TGTGCCACCAGCATGGGAGTAGGGACTGGGAGGTTAGGCTACACCTTC
-	-	TRBV25-1	TRBJ2-5	CASSETGIQETQYF	TGTGCCAGCAGTGAAACGGGGATCCAAGAGACCCAGTACTTC
-	-	TRBV2	TRBJ1-2	CASSVQSYGYTF	TGTGCCAGCAGTGTACAGAGCTATGGCTACACCTTC
-	TRBD1	TRBV2	TRBJ2-4	CASSPDRALAKNIQYF	TGTGCCAGCAGCCCTGACAGGGCGCTAGCCAAAAACATTCAGTACTTC